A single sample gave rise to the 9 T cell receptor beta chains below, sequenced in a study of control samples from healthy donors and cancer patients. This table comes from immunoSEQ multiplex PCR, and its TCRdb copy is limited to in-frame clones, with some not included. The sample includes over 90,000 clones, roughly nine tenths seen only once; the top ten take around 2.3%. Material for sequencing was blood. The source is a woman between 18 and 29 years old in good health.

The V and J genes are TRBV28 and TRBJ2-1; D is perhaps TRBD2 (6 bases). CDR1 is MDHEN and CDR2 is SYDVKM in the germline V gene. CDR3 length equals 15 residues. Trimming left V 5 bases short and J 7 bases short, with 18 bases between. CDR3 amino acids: CASSLLPRGENEQFF. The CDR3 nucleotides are TGTGCCAGCAGTCTCCTCCCGCGGGGTGAGAATGAGCAGTTCTTC.

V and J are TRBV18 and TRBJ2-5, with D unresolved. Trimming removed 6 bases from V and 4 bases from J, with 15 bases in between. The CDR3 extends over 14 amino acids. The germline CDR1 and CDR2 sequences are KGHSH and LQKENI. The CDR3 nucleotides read TGTGCCAGCTCGCCCCGCCACGGTCTAGAGACCCAGTACTTC. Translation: CASSPRHGLETQYF. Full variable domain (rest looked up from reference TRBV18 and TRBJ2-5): NAGVMQNPRHLVRRRGQEARLRCSPMKGHSHVYWYRQLPEEGLKFMVYLQKENIIDESGMPKERFSAEFPKEGPSILRIQQVVRGDSAAYFCASSPRHGLETQYFGPGTRLLVL.

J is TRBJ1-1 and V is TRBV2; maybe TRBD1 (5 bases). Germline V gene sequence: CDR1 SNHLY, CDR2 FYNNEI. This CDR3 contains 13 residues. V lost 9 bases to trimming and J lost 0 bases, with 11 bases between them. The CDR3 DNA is TGTGCCAGGGAAGCAGGGCTGAACACTGAAGCTTTCTTT. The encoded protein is CAREAGLNTEAFF.

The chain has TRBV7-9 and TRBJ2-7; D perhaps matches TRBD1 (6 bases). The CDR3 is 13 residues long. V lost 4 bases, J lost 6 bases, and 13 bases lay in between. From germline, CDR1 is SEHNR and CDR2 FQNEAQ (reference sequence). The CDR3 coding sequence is TGTGCCAGCAGCTCACAGGGATTCGGCGAGCAGTACTTC. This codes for CASSSQGFGEQYF.

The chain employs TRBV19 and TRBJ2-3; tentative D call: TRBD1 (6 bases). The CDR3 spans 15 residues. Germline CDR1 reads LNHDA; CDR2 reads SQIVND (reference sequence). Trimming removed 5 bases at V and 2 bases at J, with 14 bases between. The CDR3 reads CASSVQDSNTDTQYF. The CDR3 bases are TGTGCCAGTAGTGTCCAGGACAGCAACACAGATACGCAGTATTTT. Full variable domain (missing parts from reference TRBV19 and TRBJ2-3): DGGITQSPKYLFRKEGQNVTLSCEQNLNHDAMYWYRQDPGQGLRLIYYSQIVNDFQKGDIAEGYSVSREKKESFPLTVTSAQKNPTAFYLCASSVQDSNTDTQYFGPGTRLTVL.

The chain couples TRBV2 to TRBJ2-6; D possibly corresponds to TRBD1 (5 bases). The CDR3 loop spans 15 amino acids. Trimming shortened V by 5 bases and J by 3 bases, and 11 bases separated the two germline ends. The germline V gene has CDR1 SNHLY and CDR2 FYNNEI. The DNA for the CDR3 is TGTGCCAGCAGTACCGACAGCTTTGGGGCCAACGTCCTGACTTTC. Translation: CASSTDSFGANVLTF.

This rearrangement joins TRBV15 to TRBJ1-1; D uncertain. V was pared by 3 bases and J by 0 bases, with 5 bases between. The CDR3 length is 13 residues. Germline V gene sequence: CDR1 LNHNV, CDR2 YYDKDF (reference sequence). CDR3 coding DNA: TGTGCCACCAGCAGTGGGGTGAACACTGAAGCTTTCTTT. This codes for CATSSGVNTEAFF.

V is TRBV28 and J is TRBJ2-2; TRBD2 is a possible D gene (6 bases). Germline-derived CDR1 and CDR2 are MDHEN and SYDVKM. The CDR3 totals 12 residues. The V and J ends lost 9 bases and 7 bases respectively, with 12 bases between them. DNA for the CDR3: TGTGCCAGTCAAGGAGGGGTCGGGGAGCTGTTTTTT. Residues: CASQGGVGELFF.

This chain's CDR3 is CASSPTLDQPQHF. CDR3 coding DNA: TGTGCCAGCAGCCCTACTCTCGATCAGCCCCAGCATTTT. The rearrangement links TRBV7-9 to TRBJ1-5; no reliable D call. The length of the CDR3 is 13 residues. Trimming pared 5 bases from V and 5 bases from J, leaving 10 bases between. Germline assignment: CDR1 SEHNR and CDR2 FQNEAQ (reference sequence).